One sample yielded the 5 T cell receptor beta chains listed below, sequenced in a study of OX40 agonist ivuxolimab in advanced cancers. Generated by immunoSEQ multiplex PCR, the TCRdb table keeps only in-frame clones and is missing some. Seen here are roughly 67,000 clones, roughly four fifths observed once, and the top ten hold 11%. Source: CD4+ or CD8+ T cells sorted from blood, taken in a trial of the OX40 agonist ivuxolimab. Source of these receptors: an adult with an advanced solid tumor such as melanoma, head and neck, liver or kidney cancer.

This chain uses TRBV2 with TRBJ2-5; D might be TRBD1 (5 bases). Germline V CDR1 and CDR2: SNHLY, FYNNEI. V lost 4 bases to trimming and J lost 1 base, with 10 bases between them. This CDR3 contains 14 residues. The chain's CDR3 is CASSVQGSQETQYF. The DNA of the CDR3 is TGTGCCAGCAGTGTCCAGGGAAGCCAAGAGACCCAGTACTTC.

The CDR3 region is CASSLEGDDGTDTQYF. The CDR3 DNA sequence: TGTGCCAGCAGCTTAGAAGGGGACGATGGCACAGATACGCAGTATTTT. The chain is built from TRBV7-9 and TRBJ2-3; perhaps D is TRBD1 or TRBD2 (5 bases each). Per germline, CDR1 SEHNR and CDR2 FQNEAQ (reference sequence). The germline V and J ends were trimmed by 1 base and 1 base, with 12 bases remaining between them. The CDR3 covers 16 residues.

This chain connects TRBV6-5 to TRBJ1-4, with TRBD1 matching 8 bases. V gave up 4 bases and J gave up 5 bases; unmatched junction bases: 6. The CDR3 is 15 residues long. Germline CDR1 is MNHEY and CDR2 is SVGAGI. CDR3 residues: CASSSDRGQNEKLFF. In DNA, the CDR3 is TGTGCCAGCAGTTCCGACAGGGGTCAAAATGAAAAACTGTTTTTT.

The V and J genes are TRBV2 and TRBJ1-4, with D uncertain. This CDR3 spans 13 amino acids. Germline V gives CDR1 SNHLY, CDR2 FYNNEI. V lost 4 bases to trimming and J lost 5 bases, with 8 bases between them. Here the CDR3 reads CASSAMKNEKLFF. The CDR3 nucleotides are TGTGCCAGCAGTGCGATGAAGAATGAAAAACTGTTTTTT.

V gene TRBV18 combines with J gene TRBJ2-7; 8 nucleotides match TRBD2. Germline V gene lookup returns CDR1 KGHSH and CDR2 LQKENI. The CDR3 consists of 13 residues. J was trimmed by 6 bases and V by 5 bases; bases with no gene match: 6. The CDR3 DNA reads TGTGCCAGCTCATCCGGACTAGCTGGCGAGCAGTACTTC. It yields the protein CASSSGLAGEQYF.